This paragraph reports one T cell receptor (beta chain). Its cognate antigen has yet to be identified. Base qualities are not at hand, and no much larger clone is one base apart. Taken from cysteine to phenylalanine, the CDR3 has 15 residues. Only the CDR3 DNA stays, 45 bases, in frame from base 1. From V the trimming removes 2 bases and from J it removes 7 bases, while the gene matches leave 7 bases of the junction unaccounted for. The CDR1 and CDR2 encoded by the germline V gene (reference sequence) are MNHNY and SVGAGI. These data originate in a study of PD-1 blockade in classical Hodgkin lymphoma (dated by TCRdb to about 2020). About the investigation overall: Nivolumab dosing was 3 mg/kg intravenously every 2 weeks, continuing until either disease progression or unacceptable toxicity. The study used CyTOF and TCR beta sequencing to define a peripheral blood immune signature of response to PD-1 blockade in classical Hodgkin lymphoma.

The Qiagen DNeasy kit was used to extract genomic DNA from unsorted PBMCs and from the negatively selected CD4+ and CD8+ fractions. Amplification of TCR beta CDR3 regions was done by immunoSEQ multiplex PCR with primers that anneal to V and J segments. A synthetic immune receptor repertoire was used to minimize amplification bias, and any remaining bias was removed computationally after sequencing. Per the authors' processing: Custom Python scripts were used to quantify repertoire diversity as the Shannon entropy index. Unsorted, CD4+ and CD8+ repertoires were analyzed separately, except in combined analyses where CD4+ and CD8+ sequences were merged in silico. A clone was considered expanded if an increase in frequency of at least 2-fold after treatment relative to C1D1 was found, and a pseudocount of 0.5 was applied to clones undetected at baseline. Clones with 0 or 1 copy at C1D1 were classified as singleton clones, and clones with 2 or more copies were classified as non-singleton clones. Clones expanded in unsorted samples were annotated as CD4+, CD8+ or unknown by matching protein sequences in sorted samples from the same patient. Wilcoxon tests on paired samples were used to test changes in diversity from C1D1 to C4D1. TCRdb mirrors the immuneACCESS table, restricted to in-frame sequences. Some clones are absent from its copies; in checked studies, under half trace to an unresolved V gene, and the reason for the others is unknown. V and J calls and clone size follow that table, whereas D and trimming were derived from the DNA. The sample records under 30,000 clones, around 80% of which are singletons. The biggest ten clones account for around 10% of the sample.

Results the study describes overall, beyond this receptor: The study was restricted to a single clinical trial cohort, and the causes of repertoire differences, possibly disease activity or prior therapy, were left undefined. Lower diversity was seen in patients whose nivolumab began less than 1 year after ASCT, and these patients were left out of later analyses so that immune reconstitution would not confound the results. Trial patients achieving complete response had baseline diversity similar to newly diagnosed patients, whereas partial responders and progressors had significantly lower diversity. A significant rise by C4D1 was seen in CD4+ but not CD8+ TCR diversity (p=0.0027 vs p=0.16), with the rise being most apparent in complete responders (p=0.02). Newly diagnosed patients were reported to have lower baseline TCR diversity than healthy donors, and relapsed/refractory patients were reported to have lower baseline TCR diversity still.

Taken with the paper, the label for time point translates to: cycle 2 day 1 (C2D1) of nivolumab. Relapse after autologous stem cell transplantation had occurred in all trial patients, and cohorts A, B and C were distinguished by prior brentuximab vedotin exposure. The trial cohort included 55 to 65 patients with relapsed/refractory classical Hodgkin lymphoma, and each patient had a best overall response of complete response, partial response or progressive disease. Trial patients were treated with single-agent nivolumab in the multi-cohort phase II CheckMate 205 trial. An independent review committee assessed best overall response by applying the 2007 International Working Group response criteria. Trial PBMCs were obtained immediately prior to nivolumab initiation (C1D1) and on therapy at cycle 2 day 1 and cycle 4 day 1. Peripheral blood was collected in 8 mL Vacutainer Cell Preparation Tubes, from which PBMCs were isolated by centrifugation and then cryopreserved.

This clonotype originated in a human donor with classical Hodgkin lymphoma. Recombination linked TRBV6-6 to TRBJ1-5; the junction holds 8 bases that match TRBD1. The source was peripheral blood mononuclear cells (PBMCs), collected before the second cycle of nivolumab. The nucleotide sequence is given as TGTGCCAGCAGTTACGGACAGGGTCTAGAGCAGCCCCAGCATTTT. Its protein product is CASSYGQGLEQPQHF.